The 26 T cell receptor beta chains presented below share a single source sample, sequenced in a study of cytomegalovirus exposure and HLA in healthy donors. Researchers ran the PCR with 60 Vbeta and 13 Jbeta primers. Using immunoSEQ multiplex PCR, the repertoire was profiled, and TCRdb retains in-frame clones only, with some absent. In the table there are under 200,000 clones, 68% of which are singletons. The material sequenced was PBMCs. These receptors all stem from a woman aged 40 to 50 in good health and CMV-seropositive.

This chain links TRBV4-2 with TRBJ2-4; D gene unclear. CDR3 length: 15 amino acids. Looked up from germline, CDR1 is LGHNA and CDR2 is YNFKEQ. The ends were cut back, 0 bases at V and 11 bases at J, with 17 bases in the middle. The CDR3 nucleotides are TGTGCCAGCAGCCAAGATGTGGCTAGTGGGTCTGTTCAGTACTTC. It is translated as CASSQDVASGSVQYF.

The rearrangement uses TRBV13 and TRBJ2-5, with 12 positions matching TRBD1. Unmatched junction bases numbered 12, after V lost 3 bases and J lost 4 bases. In germline, CDR1 is PRHDT, CDR2 FYEKMQ (reference sequence). The CDR3 has 18 residues. The CDR3 protein is CASSLSGTGGFDGETQYF. The CDR3 coding sequence is TGTGCCAGCAGCTTGTCCGGGACAGGGGGCTTTGACGGAGAGACCCAGTACTTC.

The chain couples TRBV9 to TRBJ2-2; D is undetermined. The CDR3 totals 14 residues. Germline CDR1 is SGDLS and CDR2 is YYNGEE. Between the trimmed V and J ends, which lost 4 bases and 8 bases, there was a span of 15 bases. Written as DNA, the CDR3 is TGTGCCAGCAGCAACGACTGGTCTTCGGGGGAGCTGTTTTTT. Protein product: CASSNDWSSGELFF.

This chain connects TRBV28 to TRBJ2-7, with 10 nucleotides matching TRBD2. The germline V gene has CDR1 MDHEN and CDR2 SYDVKM. Trimming removed 6 bases from V and 5 bases from J; junction bases left unmatched: 10. This CDR3 region has 15 residues. The CDR3 sequence is CASSLLAGARHEQYF. The CDR3 nucleotides read TGTGCCAGCAGCCTCCTAGCGGGAGCCCGCCACGAGCAGTACTTC.

As to this clone: A read error may account for a junction end that differs from germline. This chain connects TRBV6-4 to TRBJ2-7; TRBD1 matches at 7 bases. This CDR3 has 15 amino acids. Germline V lookup: CDR1 MRHNA, CDR2 SNTAGT. The CDR3 coding sequence is TGTGCCGGCAGTGGTAGGACAGGTGGATCCTACGAGCAGTACTTC. Translation: CAGSGRTGGSYEQYF.

The chain uses TRBV5-1 and TRBJ2-5, with 16 bases lining up with TRBD2. This CDR3 is 16 amino acids long. V was clipped by 6 bases and J by 2 bases; unmatched bases: 4. CDR1 and CDR2 (germline): SGHRS, YFSETQ. The DNA for the CDR3 is TGCGCCAGCAAACCGGGACTAGCGGGGGGGCAAGAGACCCAGTACTTC. Protein product: CASKPGLAGGQETQYF.

The CDR3 protein is CASRGTSGIPGELFF. CDR3 sequence (DNA): TGTGCCAGCAGGGGGACTAGCGGGATTCCCGGGGAGCTGTTTTTT. The J gene is TRBJ2-2, the V gene TRBV27; 13 nucleotides line up with TRBD2. Trimming removed 6 bases from V and 6 bases from J; junction bases left unmatched: 4. Germline V gene sequence: CDR1 MNHEY, CDR2 SMNVEV (reference sequence). The CDR3 contains 15 residues.

This chain links TRBV5-1 with TRBJ2-3; tentative D call: TRBD2 (6 bases). In germline, CDR1 is SGHRS, CDR2 YFSETQ. V lost 4 bases and J 1 base, leaving 19 bases between the germline ends. The CDR3 sequence is 17 residues long. The CDR3, as DNA: TGCGCCAGCAGCCACCGCCATCAGGGACTGGGCACAGATACGCAGTATTTT. Its translation is CASSHRHQGLGTDTQYF. Combining the CDR3 with reference TRBV5-1 and TRBJ2-3 gives the whole variable domain KAGVTQTPRYLIKTRGQQVTLSCSPISGHRSVSWYQQTPGQGLQFLFEYFSETQRNKGNFPGRFSGRQFSNSRSEMNVSTLELGDSALYLCASSHRHQGLGTDTQYFGPGTRLTVL.

This chain connects TRBV5-1 to TRBJ2-7, with 9 bases identical to TRBD1. The CDR3 loop spans 15 amino acids. V dropped 3 bases and J dropped 4; count of bases not matched to a gene: 8. In germline, CDR1 is SGHRS, CDR2 YFSETQ. The CDR3 DNA follows: TGCGCCAGCAGCTCAGATGGACAGGGGAGGTACGAGCAGTACTTC. It codes for CASSSDGQGRYEQYF.

Turning to this clone: At one boundary the junction diverges from the germline segment, which might be a read error. The sample holds other DNA sequences that translate to the same CDR3. This chain uses TRBV6-5 with TRBJ1-2; D is undetermined. CDR3 size: 16 residues. Per the germline V gene, CDR1 is MNHEY and CDR2 is SVGAGI. The CDR3 nucleotides are TGCGCCAGCAGTTATACGGGATCTAGTCTGACATATGGCTACACCTTC. Amino acids: CASSYTGSSLTYGYTF.

The chain uses TRBV7-2 and TRBJ2-7, with TRBD2 identical over 7 bases. Germline V gene data show CDR1 as SGHTA and CDR2 as FQGNSA. After removal of 4 bases from V and 0 bases from J, the junction contained 6 bases not matched to a gene. The CDR3 sequence is 15 residues long. The DNA of the CDR3 is TGTGCCAGCAGCTATGACCGGGACTACTCCTACGAGCAGTACTTC. It yields the protein CASSYDRDYSYEQYF.

CDR3 nucleotides: TGTGCCAGCAGCATAATAGCCGGGACCAGGGGGGACACTGAAGCTTTCTTT. Protein sequence: CASSIIAGTRGDTEAFF. The chain recombines TRBV7-9 with TRBJ1-1; 7 bases align to TRBD1. V lost 5 bases and J lost 3; bases outside the gene matches: 15. Germline V gene lookup returns CDR1 SEHNR and CDR2 FQNEAQ (reference sequence). The CDR3 loop spans 17 amino acids.

This clone has a handful of counts. The chain uses TRBV19 and TRBJ2-1; D is perhaps TRBD1 (6 bases). Germline assignment: CDR1 LNHDA and CDR2 SQIVND (reference sequence). Deletions cut 7 bases from V and 3 bases from J, with 22 bases between. The CDR3 covers 17 residues. The CDR3 spells CASTSDPPGHHYNEQFF. The DNA for the CDR3 is TGTGCCAGTACGTCAGACCCCCCGGGACACCACTACAATGAGCAGTTCTTC. Drawing the rest from reference TRBV19 and TRBJ2-1, the complete variable domain is DGGITQSPKYLFRKEGQNVTLSCEQNLNHDAMYWYRQDPGQGLRLIYYSQIVNDFQKGDIAEGYSVSREKKESFPLTVTSAQKNPTAFYLCASTSDPPGHHYNEQFFGPGTRLTVL.

The V and J genes are TRBV19 and TRBJ1-1; D not resolved. The CDR3 has 16 residues. Trimming stripped 5 bases from V and 5 bases from J, with 21 bases between. Germline assignment: CDR1 LNHDA and CDR2 SQIVND (reference sequence). The CDR3 DNA is TGTGCCAGTAGTCCGCATGGAGTGGTCAGCGCGACTGAAGCTTTCTTT. This translates into CASSPHGVVSATEAFF.

The chain employs TRBV28 and TRBJ1-2; 9 positions match TRBD1. With 3 bases clipped from V and 7 bases from J, the junction kept 9 bases outside the gene matches. Germline V gene data show CDR1 as MDHEN and CDR2 as SYDVKM. The CDR3 is 15 amino acids. DNA for the CDR3: TGTGCCAGCAGTTTCCCTGGACAGGGGTTGGTTGGCTACACCTTC. Its translation is CASSFPGQGLVGYTF.

The chain employs TRBV28 and TRBJ2-5; 7 bases fit TRBD1. CDR1 and CDR2 from the germline V gene are MDHEN and SYDVKM. The CDR3 covers 13 residues. Trimming removed 3 bases from V and 7 bases from J; junction bases left unmatched: 5. CDR3 sequence (DNA): TGTGCCAGCAGTTTTGCAGGGGGTGGGACCCAGTACTTC. Protein sequence: CASSFAGGGTQYF.

The chain couples TRBV28 to TRBJ2-2; TRBD2 is a possible D gene (5 bases). The CDR3 contains 17 residues. CDR1 MDHEN and CDR2 SYDVKM come from the germline V gene. The ends were cut back, 3 bases at V and 0 bases at J, with 14 bases in the middle. The CDR3 DNA reads as TGTGCCAGCAGTTTTTCTTATACGGACTCGAACACCGGGGAGCTGTTTTTT. This gives the protein CASSFSYTDSNTGELFF.

This sequence joins TRBV7-9 and TRBJ2-1, with TRBD2 matching over 10 bases. The CDR3 covers 14 residues. From germline, CDR1 is SEHNR and CDR2 FQNEAQ (reference sequence). Trimming removed 5 bases from V and 6 bases from J; junction bases left unmatched: 4. The DNA of the CDR3 is TGTGCCAGCAGCCATCGACTAGCGGGCAATGAGCAGTTCTTC. Its protein product is CASSHRLAGNEQFF.

V usage is TRBV15 and J usage is TRBJ2-7, with a tentative D call TRBD2 (5 bases). V lost 4 bases and J 1 base, leaving 14 bases between the germline ends. Germline assignment: CDR1 LNHNV and CDR2 YYDKDF (reference sequence). This CDR3 has 15 residues. The CDR3, as DNA: TGTGCCACCAGCATCTACCGTAGCGAGTCCTACGAGCAGTACTTC. Translation gives CATSIYRSESYEQYF.

The chain uses TRBV5-4 and TRBJ2-5; maybe TRBD2 (5 bases). Germline assignment: CDR1 SGHNT and CDR2 YYREEE (reference sequence). Trimming shortened V by 3 bases and J by 3 bases, and 12 bases separated the two germline ends. The CDR3 is made up of 14 amino acids. In DNA form, the CDR3 reads TGTGCCAGCAGCTCCCCCACTAGAGAAGAGACCCAGTACTTC. It yields the protein CASSSPTREETQYF.

This rearrangement joins TRBV7-9 to TRBJ1-6; 7 positions match TRBD1. Germline V CDR1 and CDR2: SEHNR, FQNEAQ (reference sequence). The CDR3 is 14 residues long. J lost 5 bases, V lost 10 bases, and 8 bases had no gene match. The CDR3 DNA sequence: TGTGCCATCTCCGGGACAGAAGATAATTCACCCCTCCACTTT. It yields the protein CAISGTEDNSPLHF.

This clone was counted a few times. The chain combines TRBV5-1 with TRBJ2-3; 9 bases match TRBD2. CDR3 length: 15 amino acids. Germline lookup yields CDR1 SGHRS and CDR2 YFSETQ. V dropped 0 bases and J dropped 5; count of bases not matched to a gene: 4. The CDR3 here is CASSLASGEVDTQYF. CDR3 DNA sequence: TGCGCCAGCAGCTTGGCTAGCGGGGAAGTAGATACGCAGTATTTT.

The rearrangement links TRBV5-6 to TRBJ1-5; no clear D gene. The CDR3 runs 13 residues. CDR1 is SGHDT and CDR2 is YYEEEE in the germline V gene. Trimming took off 2 bases at V and 6 bases at J, with 9 bases between the two ends. In nucleotides, the CDR3 is TGTGCCAGCAGCTTCGGGAAGGGTCAGCCCCAGCATTTT. This sequence encodes CASSFGKGQPQHF.

V and J are TRBV4-3 and TRBJ2-2; TRBD2 matches at 9 bases. The germline V gene encodes CDR1 LGHNA and CDR2 YSLEER. V trimming: 4 bases; J trimming: 3 bases; junction bases outside the gene matches: 6. The CDR3 covers 16 residues. The DNA for the CDR3 is TGCGCCAGCAGCCCCCGGGTAGCGGGGGACACCGGGGAGCTGTTTTTT. Residues: CASSPRVAGDTGELFF.

The genes are TRBV4-3 and TRBJ2-2; 10 bases agree with TRBD2. With V trimmed by 0 bases and J by 5 bases, 12 bases remained unmatched. Germline CDR1 and CDR2: LGHNA and YSLEER. This CDR3 has 19 amino acids. CDR3 protein: CASSQEWASGGPKTGELFF. CDR3 coding DNA: TGCGCCAGCAGCCAAGAGTGGGCTAGCGGGGGACCTAAAACCGGGGAGCTGTTTTTT.

This clone was recorded only once. The chain couples TRBV12-5 to TRBJ1-5; 9 bases are shared with TRBD1. The V and J ends lost 1 base and 2 bases, in that order; junction bases with no gene match: 3. The CDR3 runs 16 residues. In germline, CDR1 is LGHNT, CDR2 FRNRAP. CDR3 DNA: TGTGCTAGTGGTTTGGGGGGACAGGGTCGCAATCAGCCCCAGCATTTT. It codes for CASGLGGQGRNQPQHF.